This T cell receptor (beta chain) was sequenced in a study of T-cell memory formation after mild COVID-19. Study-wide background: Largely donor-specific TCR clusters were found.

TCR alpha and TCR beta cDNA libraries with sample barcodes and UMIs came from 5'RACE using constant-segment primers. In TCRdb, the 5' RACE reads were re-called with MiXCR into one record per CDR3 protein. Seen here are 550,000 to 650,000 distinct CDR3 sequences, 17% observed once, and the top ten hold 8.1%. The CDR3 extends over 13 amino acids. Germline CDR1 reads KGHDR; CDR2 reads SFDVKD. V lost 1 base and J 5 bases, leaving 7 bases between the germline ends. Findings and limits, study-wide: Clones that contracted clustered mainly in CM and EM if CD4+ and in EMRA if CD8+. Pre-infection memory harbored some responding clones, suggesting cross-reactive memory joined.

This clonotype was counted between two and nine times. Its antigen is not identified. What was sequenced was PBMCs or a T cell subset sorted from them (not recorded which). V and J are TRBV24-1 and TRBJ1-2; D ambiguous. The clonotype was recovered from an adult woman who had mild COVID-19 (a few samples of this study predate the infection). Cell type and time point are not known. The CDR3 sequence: CATSDFSGYGYTF. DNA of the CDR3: TGTGCCACCAGTGATTTTTCGGGATATGGCTACACCTTC.